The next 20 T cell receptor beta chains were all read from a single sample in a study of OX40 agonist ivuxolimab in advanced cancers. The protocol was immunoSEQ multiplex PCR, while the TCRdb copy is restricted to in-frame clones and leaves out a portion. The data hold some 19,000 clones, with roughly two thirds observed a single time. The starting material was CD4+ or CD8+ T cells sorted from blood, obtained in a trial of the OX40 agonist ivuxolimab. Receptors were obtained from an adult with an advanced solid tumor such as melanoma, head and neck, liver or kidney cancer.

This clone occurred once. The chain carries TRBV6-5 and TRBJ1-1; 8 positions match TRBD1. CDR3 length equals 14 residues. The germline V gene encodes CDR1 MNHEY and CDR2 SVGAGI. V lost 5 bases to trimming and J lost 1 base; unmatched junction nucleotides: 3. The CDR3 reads CASSDRGKNTEAFF. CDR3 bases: TGTGCCAGCAGTGACAGGGGAAAGAACACTGAAGCTTTCTTT.

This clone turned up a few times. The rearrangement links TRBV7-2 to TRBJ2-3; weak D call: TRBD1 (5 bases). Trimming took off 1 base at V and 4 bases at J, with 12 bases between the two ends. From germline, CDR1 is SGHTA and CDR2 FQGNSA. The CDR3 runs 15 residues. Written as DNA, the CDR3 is TGTGCCAGCAGCTTAGGGGCAGGGCAGGCAGATACGCAGTATTTT. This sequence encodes CASSLGAGQADTQYF.

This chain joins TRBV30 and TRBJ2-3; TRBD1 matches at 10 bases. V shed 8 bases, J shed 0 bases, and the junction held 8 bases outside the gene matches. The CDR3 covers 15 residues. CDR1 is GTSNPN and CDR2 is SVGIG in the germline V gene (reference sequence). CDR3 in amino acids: CAGQTGGMSTDTQYF. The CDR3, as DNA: TGTGCCGGACAGACAGGGGGCATGAGCACAGATACGCAGTATTTT.

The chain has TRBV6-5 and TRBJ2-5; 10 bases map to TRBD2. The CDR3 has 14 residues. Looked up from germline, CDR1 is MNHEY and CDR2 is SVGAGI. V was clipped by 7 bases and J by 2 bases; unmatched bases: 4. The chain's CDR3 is CASTSGGLQETQYF. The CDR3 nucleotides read TGTGCCAGCACTAGCGGGGGCCTACAAGAGACCCAGTACTTC.

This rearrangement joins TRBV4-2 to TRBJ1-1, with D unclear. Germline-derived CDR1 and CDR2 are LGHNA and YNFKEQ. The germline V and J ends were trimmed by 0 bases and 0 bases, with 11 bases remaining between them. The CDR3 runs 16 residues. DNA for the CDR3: TGTGCCAGCAGCCAAGATAGGGCAGACATGAACACTGAAGCTTTCTTT. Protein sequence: CASSQDRADMNTEAFF.

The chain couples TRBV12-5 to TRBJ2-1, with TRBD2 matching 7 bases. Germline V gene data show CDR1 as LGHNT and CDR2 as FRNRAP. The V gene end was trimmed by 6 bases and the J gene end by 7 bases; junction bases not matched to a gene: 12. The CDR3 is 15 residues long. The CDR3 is CASGPPPGGDNEQFF. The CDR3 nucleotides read TGTGCTAGTGGCCCCCCTCCGGGGGGAGATAATGAGCAGTTCTTC.

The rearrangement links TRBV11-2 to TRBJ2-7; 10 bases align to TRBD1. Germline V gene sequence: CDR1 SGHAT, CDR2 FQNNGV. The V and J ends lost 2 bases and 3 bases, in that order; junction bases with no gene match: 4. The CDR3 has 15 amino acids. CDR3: CASSLWRTGGYEQYF. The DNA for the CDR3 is TGTGCCAGCAGCTTATGGAGGACAGGGGGCTACGAGCAGTACTTC.

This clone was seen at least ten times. CDR3 region: CASSPPSRLEQFF. CDR3 coding DNA: TGTGCCAGCAGCCCCCCCTCTCGTCTGGAGCAGTTCTTC. This rearrangement joins TRBV9 to TRBJ2-1, with D uncertain. With 4 bases removed from V and 10 bases from J, the gap between germline ends came to 15 bases. Germline loops: CDR1 SGDLS, CDR2 YYNGEE. The CDR3 spans 13 residues.

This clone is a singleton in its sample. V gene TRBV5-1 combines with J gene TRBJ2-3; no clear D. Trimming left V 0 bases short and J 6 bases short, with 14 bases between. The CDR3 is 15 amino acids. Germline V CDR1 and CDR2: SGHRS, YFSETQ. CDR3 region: CASSLEWVPRDTQYF. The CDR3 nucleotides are TGCGCCAGCAGCTTGGAGTGGGTCCCTAGGGATACGCAGTATTTT.

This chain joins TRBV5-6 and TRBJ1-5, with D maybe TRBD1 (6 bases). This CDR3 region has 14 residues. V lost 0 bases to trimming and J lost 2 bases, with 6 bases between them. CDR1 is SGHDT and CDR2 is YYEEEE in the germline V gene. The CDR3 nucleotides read TGTGCCAGCAGCTTGGCAGGGGGCAATCAGCCCCAGCATTTT. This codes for CASSLAGGNQPQHF.

The DNA for the CDR3 is TGCAGCGTAACCCCAGGGACGGGAAACTATGGCTACACCTTC. Amino acids: CSVTPGTGNYGYTF. This chain joins TRBV29-1 and TRBJ1-2, with D tentatively TRBD1 (5 bases). Looked up from germline, CDR1 is SQVTM and CDR2 is ANQGSEA. The CDR3 loop spans 14 amino acids. The V end was cut by 6 bases, the J end by 2 bases, with 16 bases between.

CDR3 region: CATLAGAGNEQFF. The CDR3 coding sequence is TGTGCTACGCTAGCGGGGGCGGGTAATGAGCAGTTCTTC. The chain couples TRBV2 to TRBJ2-1, with TRBD2 matching over 10 bases. The CDR3 length is 13 residues. Germline CDR1 SNHLY, CDR2 FYNNEI.

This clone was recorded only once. This CDR3 is CASSQFDSTRSNYGYTF. The CDR3 DNA reads as TGCGCCAGCAGCCAATTCGACAGTACCCGTTCTAACTATGGCTACACCTTC. The chain is built from TRBV4-1 and TRBJ1-2; a possible D gene is TRBD1 (5 bases). CDR1 is MGHRA and CDR2 is YSYEKL in the germline V gene. Trimming took off 2 bases at V and 0 bases at J, with 16 bases between the two ends. The CDR3 has 17 residues.

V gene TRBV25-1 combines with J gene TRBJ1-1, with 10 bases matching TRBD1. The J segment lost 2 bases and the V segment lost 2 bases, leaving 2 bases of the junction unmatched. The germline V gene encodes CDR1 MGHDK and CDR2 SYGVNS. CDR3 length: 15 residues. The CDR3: CASSEGDRGNTEAFF. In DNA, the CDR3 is TGTGCCAGCAGTGAAGGGGACAGGGGTAACACTGAAGCTTTCTTT.

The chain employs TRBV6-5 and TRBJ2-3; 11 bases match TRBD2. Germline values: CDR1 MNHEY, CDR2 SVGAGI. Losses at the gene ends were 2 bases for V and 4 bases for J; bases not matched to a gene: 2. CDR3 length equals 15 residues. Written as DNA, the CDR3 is TGTGCCAGCAGTTACCTAGCGGGGGGTTCAGATACGCAGTATTTT. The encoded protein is CASSYLAGGSDTQYF.

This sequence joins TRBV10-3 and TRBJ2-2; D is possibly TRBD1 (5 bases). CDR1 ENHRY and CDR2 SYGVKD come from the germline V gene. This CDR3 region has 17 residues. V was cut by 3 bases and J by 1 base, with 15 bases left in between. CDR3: CAISEPRFDRNTGELFF. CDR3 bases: TGTGCCATCAGTGAACCGCGGTTTGACAGGAACACCGGGGAGCTGTTTTTT.

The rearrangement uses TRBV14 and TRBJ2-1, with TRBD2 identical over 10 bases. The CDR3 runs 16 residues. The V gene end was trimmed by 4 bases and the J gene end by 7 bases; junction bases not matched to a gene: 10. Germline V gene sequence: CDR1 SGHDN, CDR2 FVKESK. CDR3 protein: CASSPGGLAMGNEQFF. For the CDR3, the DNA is TGTGCCAGCAGCCCGGGGGGACTAGCGATGGGTAATGAGCAGTTCTTC.

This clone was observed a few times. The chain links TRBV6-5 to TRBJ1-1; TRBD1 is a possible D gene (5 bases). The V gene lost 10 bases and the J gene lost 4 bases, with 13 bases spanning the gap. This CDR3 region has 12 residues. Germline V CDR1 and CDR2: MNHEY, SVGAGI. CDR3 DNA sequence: TGTGCCACCGTGGTTAGGGGCACTGAAGCTTTCTTT. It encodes CATVVRGTEAFF.

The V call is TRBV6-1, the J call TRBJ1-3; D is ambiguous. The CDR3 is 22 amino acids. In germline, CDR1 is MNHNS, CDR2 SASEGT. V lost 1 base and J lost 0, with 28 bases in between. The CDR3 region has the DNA TGTGCCAGCAGTGAAGTAGGGTATCTAATACCCGTGAAGTCGCGCTCTGGAAACACCATATATTTT. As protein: CASSEVGYLIPVKSRSGNTIYF.

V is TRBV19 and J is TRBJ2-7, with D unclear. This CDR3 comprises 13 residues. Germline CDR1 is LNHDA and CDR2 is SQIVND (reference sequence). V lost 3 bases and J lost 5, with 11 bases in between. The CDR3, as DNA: TGTGCCAGTAGTATTTCGGGTTGGAACGAGCAGTACTTC. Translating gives CASSISGWNEQYF.